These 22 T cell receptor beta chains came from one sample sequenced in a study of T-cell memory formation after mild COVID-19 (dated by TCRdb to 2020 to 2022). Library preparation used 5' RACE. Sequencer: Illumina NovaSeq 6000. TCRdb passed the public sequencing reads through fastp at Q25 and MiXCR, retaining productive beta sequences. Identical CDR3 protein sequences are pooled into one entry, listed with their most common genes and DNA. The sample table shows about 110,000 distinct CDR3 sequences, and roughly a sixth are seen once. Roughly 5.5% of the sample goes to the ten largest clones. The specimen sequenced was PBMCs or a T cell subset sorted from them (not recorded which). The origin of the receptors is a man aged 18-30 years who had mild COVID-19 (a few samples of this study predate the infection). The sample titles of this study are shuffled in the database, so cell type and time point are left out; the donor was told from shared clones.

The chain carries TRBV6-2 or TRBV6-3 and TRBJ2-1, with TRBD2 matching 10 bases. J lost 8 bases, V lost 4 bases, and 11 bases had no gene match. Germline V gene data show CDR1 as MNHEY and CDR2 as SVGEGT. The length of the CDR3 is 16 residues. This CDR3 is CASSSRAGGPVDEQFF. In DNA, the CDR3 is TGTGCCAGCAGTTCCCGAGCGGGGGGGCCGGTGGATGAGCAGTTCTTC.

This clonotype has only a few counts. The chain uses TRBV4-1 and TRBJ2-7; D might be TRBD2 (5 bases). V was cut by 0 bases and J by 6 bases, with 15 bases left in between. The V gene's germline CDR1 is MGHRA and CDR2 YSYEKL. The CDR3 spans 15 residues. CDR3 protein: CASSQEVGSRGEQYV. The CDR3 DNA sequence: TGCGCCAGCAGCCAAGAGGTGGGGTCCCGGGGCGAGCAGTACGTC.

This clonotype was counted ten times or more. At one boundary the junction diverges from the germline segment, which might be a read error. The CDR3 is CASSQKPRNYRGPGTGELFF. The DNA for the CDR3 is TGTGCTAGCAGCCAGAAACCCCGAAACTACAGGGGGCCGGGCACCGGGGAGCTGTTTTTT. V gene TRBV7-7 combines with J gene TRBJ2-2; 9 bases are a match to TRBD1. This CDR3 is built from 20 residues. From germline, CDR1 is SSHAT and CDR2 FNYEAQ (reference sequence).

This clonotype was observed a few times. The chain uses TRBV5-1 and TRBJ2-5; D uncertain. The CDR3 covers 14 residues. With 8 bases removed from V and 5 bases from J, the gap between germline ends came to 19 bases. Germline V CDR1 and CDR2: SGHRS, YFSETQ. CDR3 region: CASTAFPPGETQYF. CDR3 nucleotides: TGCGCCAGTACGGCCTTTCCCCCCGGGGAGACCCAGTACTTC.

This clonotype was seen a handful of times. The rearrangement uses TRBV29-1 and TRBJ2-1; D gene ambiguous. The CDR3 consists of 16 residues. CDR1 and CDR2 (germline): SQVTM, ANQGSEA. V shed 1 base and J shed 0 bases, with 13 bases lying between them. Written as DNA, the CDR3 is TGCAGCGTTGAAGTCCAGGCACTCAGCTCCTACAATGAGCAGTTCTTC. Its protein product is CSVEVQALSSYNEQFF.

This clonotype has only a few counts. This CDR3 is CASSSNPGQGAYNSPLHF. The CDR3 nucleotides read TGCGCCAGCAGCTCCAATCCGGGCCAAGGGGCCTATAATTCACCCCTCCACTTT. The chain has TRBV5-1 and TRBJ1-6, with D maybe TRBD1 (5 bases). Trimming shortened V by 3 bases and J by 2 bases, and 18 bases separated the two germline ends. CDR3 size: 18 residues. Per germline, CDR1 SGHRS and CDR2 YFSETQ. Full variable domain (remainder filled in from reference TRBV5-1 and TRBJ1-6): KAGVTQTPRYLIKTRGQQVTLSCSPISGHRSVSWYQQTPGQGLQFLFEYFSETQRNKGNFPGRFSGRQFSNSRSEMNVSTLELGDSALYLCASSSNPGQGAYNSPLHFGNGTRLTVT.

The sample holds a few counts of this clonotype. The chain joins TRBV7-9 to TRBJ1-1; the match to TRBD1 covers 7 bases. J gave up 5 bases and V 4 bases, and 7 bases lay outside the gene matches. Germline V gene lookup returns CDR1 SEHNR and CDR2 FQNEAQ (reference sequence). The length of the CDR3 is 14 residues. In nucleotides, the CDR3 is TGTGCCAGCAGCTCCCGACAGGGCAGGACTGAAGCTTTCTTT. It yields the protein CASSSRQGRTEAFF.

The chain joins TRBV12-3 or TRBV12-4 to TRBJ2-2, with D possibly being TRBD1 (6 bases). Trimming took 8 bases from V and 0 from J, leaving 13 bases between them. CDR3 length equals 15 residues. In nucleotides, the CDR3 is TGTGCCAGCGCAAGACAGGCCCCGAACACCGGGGAGCTGTTTTTT. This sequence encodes CASARQAPNTGELFF.

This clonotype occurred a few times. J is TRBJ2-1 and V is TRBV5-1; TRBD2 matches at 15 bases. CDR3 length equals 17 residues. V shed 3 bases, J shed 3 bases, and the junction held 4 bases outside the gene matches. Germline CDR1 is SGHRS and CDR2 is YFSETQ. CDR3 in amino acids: CASSYGLAGGLYNEQFF. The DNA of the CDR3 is TGCGCCAGCAGCTACGGACTAGCGGGGGGGCTCTACAATGAGCAGTTCTTC.

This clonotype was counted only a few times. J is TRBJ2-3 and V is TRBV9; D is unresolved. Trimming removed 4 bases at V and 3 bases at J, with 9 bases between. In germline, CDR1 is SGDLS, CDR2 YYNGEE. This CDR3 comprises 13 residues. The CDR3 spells CASSSRTTDTQYF. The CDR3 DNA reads TGTGCCAGCAGCTCCCGAACGACAGATACGCAGTATTTT.

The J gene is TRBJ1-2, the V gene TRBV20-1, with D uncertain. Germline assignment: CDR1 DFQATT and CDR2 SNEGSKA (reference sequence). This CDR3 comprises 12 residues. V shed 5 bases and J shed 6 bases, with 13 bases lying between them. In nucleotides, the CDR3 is TGCAGTGCTGGGCAGACCCGTGATGGCTACACCTTC. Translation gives CSAGQTRDGYTF.

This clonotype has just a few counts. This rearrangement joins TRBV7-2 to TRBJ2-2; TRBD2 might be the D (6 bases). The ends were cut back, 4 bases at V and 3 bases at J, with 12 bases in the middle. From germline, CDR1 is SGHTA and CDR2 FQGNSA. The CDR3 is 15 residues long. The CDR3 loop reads CASSSSIADTGELFF. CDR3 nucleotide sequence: TGTGCCAGCAGCTCTTCCATAGCGGACACCGGGGAGCTGTTTTTT.

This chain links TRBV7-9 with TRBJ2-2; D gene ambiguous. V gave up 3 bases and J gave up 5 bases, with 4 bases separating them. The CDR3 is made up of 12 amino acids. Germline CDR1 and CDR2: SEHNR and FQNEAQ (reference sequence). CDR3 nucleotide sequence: TGTGCCAGCAGCTTTCCAACCGGGGAGCTGTTTTTT. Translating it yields CASSFPTGELFF.

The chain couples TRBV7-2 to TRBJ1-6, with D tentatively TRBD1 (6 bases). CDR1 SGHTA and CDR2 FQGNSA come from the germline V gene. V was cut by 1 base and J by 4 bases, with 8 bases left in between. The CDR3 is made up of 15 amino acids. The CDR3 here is CASSLVGGYNSPLHF. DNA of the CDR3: TGTGCCAGCAGCTTAGTAGGGGGTTATAATTCACCCCTCCACTTT. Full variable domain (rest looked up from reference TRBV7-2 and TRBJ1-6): GAGVSQSPSNKVTEKGKDVELRCDPISGHTALYWYRQSLGQGLEFLIYFQGNSAPDKSGLPSDRFSAERTGGSVSTLTIQRTQQEDSAVYLCASSLVGGYNSPLHFGNGTRLTVT.

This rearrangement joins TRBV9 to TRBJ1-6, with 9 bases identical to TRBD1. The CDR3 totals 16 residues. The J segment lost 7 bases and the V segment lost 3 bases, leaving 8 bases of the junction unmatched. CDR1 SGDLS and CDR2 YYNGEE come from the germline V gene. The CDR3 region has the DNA TGTGCCAGCAGCGAAACCGGGACAGGGTACAATTCACCCCTCCACTTT. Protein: CASSETGTGYNSPLHF.

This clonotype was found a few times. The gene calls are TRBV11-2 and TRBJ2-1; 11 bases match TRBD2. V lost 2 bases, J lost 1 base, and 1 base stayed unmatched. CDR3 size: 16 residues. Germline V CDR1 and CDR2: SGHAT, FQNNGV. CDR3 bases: TGTGCCAGCAGCTTACTAGCGGGGGGTTCCTACAATGAGCAGTTCTTC. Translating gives CASSLLAGGSYNEQFF.

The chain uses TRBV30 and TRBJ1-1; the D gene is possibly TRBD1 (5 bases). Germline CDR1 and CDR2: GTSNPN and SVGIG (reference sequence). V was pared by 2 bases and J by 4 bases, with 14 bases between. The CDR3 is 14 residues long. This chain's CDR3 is CAWSFPGKSTEAFF. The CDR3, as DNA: TGTGCCTGGAGTTTCCCAGGGAAGAGCACTGAAGCTTTCTTT. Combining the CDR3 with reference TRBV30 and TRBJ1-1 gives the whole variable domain SQTIHQWPATLVQPVGSPLSLECTVEGTSNPNLYWYRQAAGRGLQLLFYSVGIGQISSEVPQNLSASRPQDRQFILSSKKLLLSDSGFYLCAWSFPGKSTEAFFGQGTRLTVV.

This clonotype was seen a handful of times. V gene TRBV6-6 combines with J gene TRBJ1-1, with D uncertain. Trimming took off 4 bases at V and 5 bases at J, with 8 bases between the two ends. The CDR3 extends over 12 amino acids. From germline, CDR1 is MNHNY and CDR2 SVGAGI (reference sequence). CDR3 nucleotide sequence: TGTGCCAGCAGTTTGGCGGGGACTGAAGCTTTCTTT. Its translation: CASSLAGTEAFF.

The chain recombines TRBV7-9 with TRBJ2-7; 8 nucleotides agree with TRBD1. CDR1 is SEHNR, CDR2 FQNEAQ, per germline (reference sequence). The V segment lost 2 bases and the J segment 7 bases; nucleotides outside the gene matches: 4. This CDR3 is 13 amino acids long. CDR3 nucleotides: TGTGCCAGCAGCTTATGGACAGGGTGGGAGCAGTACTTC. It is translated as CASSLWTGWEQYF.

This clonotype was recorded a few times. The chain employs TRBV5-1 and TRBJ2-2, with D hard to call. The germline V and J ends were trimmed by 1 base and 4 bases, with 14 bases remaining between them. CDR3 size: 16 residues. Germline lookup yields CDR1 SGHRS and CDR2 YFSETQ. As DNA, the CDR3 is TGCGCCAGCAGCTTGATGGAACGGACGGCCACCGGGGAGCTGTTTTTT. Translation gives CASSLMERTATGELFF.

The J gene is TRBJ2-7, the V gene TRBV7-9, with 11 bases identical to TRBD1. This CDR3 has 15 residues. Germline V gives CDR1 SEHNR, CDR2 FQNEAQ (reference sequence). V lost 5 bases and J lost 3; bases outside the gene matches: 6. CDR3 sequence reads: CASSPPGQGGYEQYF. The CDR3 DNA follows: TGTGCCAGCAGCCCTCCGGGACAGGGGGGCTACGAGCAGTACTTC. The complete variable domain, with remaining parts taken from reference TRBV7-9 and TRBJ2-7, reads DTGVSQNPRHKITKRGQNVTFRCDPISEHNRLYWYRQTLGQGPEFLTYFQNEAQLEKSRLLSDRFSAERPKGSFSTLEIQRTEQGDSAMYLCASSPPGQGGYEQYFGPGTRLTVT.

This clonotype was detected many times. The CDR3 nucleotides read TGTGCCAGCAGCTCGGGACAGAGCAATCAGCCCCAGCATTTT. It encodes CASSSGQSNQPQHF. This rearrangement joins TRBV9 to TRBJ1-5, with 7 bases identical to TRBD1. CDR1 and CDR2 from the germline V gene are SGDLS and YYNGEE. The CDR3 consists of 14 residues. V dropped 4 bases and J dropped 1; count of bases not matched to a gene: 2. The full variable domain, completed using reference TRBV9 and TRBJ1-5, is DSGVTQTPKHLITATGQRVTLRCSPRSGDLSVYWYQQSLDQGLQFLIQYYNGEERAKGNILERFSAQQFPDLHSELNLSSLELGDSALYFCASSSGQSNQPQHFGDGTRLSIL.